Listed below are T cell receptor beta chains from one sample, sequenced in a study of cytomegalovirus exposure and HLA in healthy donors. Measured with immunoSEQ multiplex PCR; TCRdb has only the in-frame clones, and not every one. The sample lists some 77,000 clones; roughly 80% were seen once. Sequencing was done on a sample of PBMCs. The receptor source for this set is a woman aged 40 to 50 in good health and CMV-seronegative. CDR3s include the opening cysteine and the closing phenylalanine or tryptophan. The D gene is left open where the match is weak. Size tells how often a clone was seen (once, few, many) or the class of an expanded clone, and some rows leave it out.

len	d_gene	abundance	v_gene	j_gene	CDR3aa	CDR3nt
14	.	.	TRBV6-6	TRBJ2-5	CASNLGGAEETQYF	TGTGCCAGCAACCTGGGGGGAGCAGAAGAGACCCAGTACTTC
15	.	.	TRBV5-6	TRBJ2-7	CASSLGRGTPYEQYF	TGTGCCAGCAGCTTGGGTAGGGGTACCCCCTACGAGCAGTACTTC
13	TRBD1	.	TRBV19	TRBJ1-5	CASRGRGQQPQHF	TGTGCCAGTAGGGGCAGGGGGCAACAGCCCCAGCATTTT
16	.	.	TRBV5-1	TRBJ2-2	CASSLYSRENTGELFF	TGCGCCAGCAGCTTGTATTCGCGGGAGAACACCGGGGAGCTGTTTTTT
15	TRBD2	few	TRBV6-1	TRBJ2-5	CASREGLGIAETQYF	TGTGCCAGCAGGGAAGGACTAGGGATCGCAGAGACCCAGTACTTC
15	.	.	TRBV30	TRBJ1-1	CAWSVLGTINTEAFF	TGTGCCTGGAGTGTACTCGGGACAATAAACACTGAAGCTTTCTTT
12	.	few	TRBV9	TRBJ1-1	CASSTEAGVAFF	TGTGCCAGCAGCACGGAGGCCGGGGTGGCTTTCTTT
11	.	.	TRBV7-9	TRBJ2-1	CASSWANEQFF	TGTGCCAGCAGCTGGGCGAATGAGCAGTTCTTC
14	.	few	TRBV28	TRBJ2-1	CASRVQGSNNEQFF	TGTGCCAGCAGAGTACAGGGAAGTAACAATGAGCAGTTCTTC
15	.	few	TRBV27	TRBJ1-5	CASSNKQVRGQPQHF	TGTGCCAGCAGCAACAAACAGGTCCGCGGTCAGCCCCAGCATTTT
14	.	.	TRBV29-1	TRBJ2-1	CSVGLRLVSDEQFF	TGCAGCGTTGGGTTGAGACTAGTTAGCGATGAGCAGTTCTTC
14	TRBD1	few	TRBV6-5	TRBJ2-7	CASSPLTGGGEQYF	TGTGCCAGCAGTCCCCTGACAGGGGGTGGCGAGCAGTACTTC
17	TRBD2	.	TRBV7-6	TRBJ2-5	CASSFRASGSGGETQYF	TGTGCCAGCAGCTTTCGGGCTAGCGGGAGTGGAGGAGAGACCCAGTACTTC
15	.	.	TRBV5-1	TRBJ1-1	CASSFGFRMNTEAFF	TGCGCCAGCAGCTTCGGTTTTCGTATGAACACTGAAGCTTTCTTT
15	TRBD2	few	TRBV6-1	TRBJ2-3	CASSTTSGGADTQYF	TGTGCCAGCAGCACGACTAGCGGGGGGGCAGATACGCAGTATTTT
13	.	.	TRBV10-1	TRBJ2-1	CASSPGTYDEQFF	TGCGCCAGCTCACCGGGAACTTATGATGAGCAGTTCTTC
15	.	.	TRBV19	TRBJ1-5	CASSIDIDSNQPQHF	TGTGCCAGTAGTATAGATATAGATAGCAATCAGCCCCAGCATTTT
13	TRBD1	.	TRBV19	TRBJ1-6	CASSNSQGFSLHF	TGTGCCAGTAGTAATTCACAGGGGTTCTCCCTCCACTTT
14	.	.	TRBV6-6	TRBJ1-2	CASSYEGVRAGYTF	TGTGCCAGCAGTTACGAGGGGGTCAGGGCAGGCTACACCTTC
15	.	once	TRBV19	TRBJ2-5	CASSNRTVFQETQYF	TGTGCCAGTAGTAACCGGACAGTCTTCCAAGAGACCCAGTACTTC
14	.	.	TRBV7-9	TRBJ2-1	CASSPYWRANEQFF	TGTGCCAGCAGCCCCTATTGGCGGGCGAATGAGCAGTTCTTC
14	.	.	TRBV11-2	TRBJ2-1	CASSSMSSYNEQFF	TGTGCCAGCAGCTCAATGAGCTCCTACAATGAGCAGTTCTTC
16	.	.	TRBV19	TRBJ2-5	CASSRINRGNQETQYF	TGTGCCAGTAGTCGTATAAACCGAGGAAACCAAGAGACCCAGTACTTC
13	.	.	TRBV5-1	TRBJ2-7	CASSLPGSVEQYF	TGCGCCAGCAGCTTGCCAGGTTCGGTGGAGCAGTACTTC
15	.	.	TRBV6-5	TRBJ1-3	CASSPSGTIWGTIYF	TGTGCCAGCAGCCCTTCCGGGACAATATGGGGCACCATATATTTT
13	TRBD1	.	TRBV11-2	TRBJ1-2	CASSPQGGIGYTF	TGTGCCAGCAGCCCACAGGGGGGTATTGGCTACACCTTC
13	TRBD1	.	TRBV7-9	TRBJ1-5	CASSLTGDQPQHF	TGTGCCAGCAGCCTGACAGGGGATCAGCCCCAGCATTTT
16	.	.	TRBV4-1	TRBJ1-5	CASSQDPTGGNQPQHF	TGCGCCAGCAGCCAAGATCCGACAGGAGGCAATCAGCCCCAGCATTTT
11	.	few	TRBV5-6	TRBJ1-1	CASSFGGKTFF	TGTGCCAGCAGCTTTGGGGGGAAGACTTTCTTT
17	TRBD2	.	TRBV28	TRBJ2-7	CASSLVGGAVGSYEQYF	TGTGCCAGCAGTTTGGTGGGAGGGGCTGTTGGATCCTACGAGCAGTACTTC
14	.	.	TRBV13	TRBJ1-1	CASSSLDGNTEAFF	TGTGCCAGCAGCTCTCTAGACGGGAACACTGAAGCTTTCTTT
14	.	.	TRBV6-5	TRBJ1-3	CASSYEHSGNTIYF	TGTGCCAGCAGTTACGAGCACTCTGGAAACACCATATATTTT
16	TRBD2	.	TRBV5-4	TRBJ2-5	CASSLGAGRGVETQYF	TGTGCCAGCAGCTTGGGAGCAGGGAGGGGAGTGGAGACCCAGTACTTC
12	.	few	TRBV10-3	TRBJ1-4	CAISSRNEKLFF	TGTGCCATCAGTAGCAGGAATGAAAAACTGTTTTTT
12	TRBD1	.	TRBV7-2	TRBJ2-5	CASGTGKETQYF	TGTGCCAGCGGGACAGGGAAAGAGACCCAGTACTTC
19	TRBD1	.	TRBV10-3	TRBJ2-7	CAISESKNTLGTGSYEQYF	TGTGCCATCAGTGAGTCAAAAAACACGCTCGGGACAGGGTCCTACGAGCAGTACTTC
17	TRBD1	once	TRBV7-8	TRBJ1-2	CASSSEAGTGLNYGYTF	TGTGCCAGCAGCTCCGAGGCCGGGACAGGGCTTAACTATGGCTACACCTTC
17	TRBD1	.	TRBV5-6	TRBJ1-1	CASSLGDRGGGNTEAFF	TGTGCCAGCAGCTTGGGGGACAGAGGAGGGGGGAACACTGAAGCTTTCTTT
14	TRBD1	.	TRBV6-1	TRBJ1-2	CASIPDRGSFGYTF	TGTGCCAGCATCCCGGACAGGGGCTCTTTTGGCTACACCTTC
13	.	.	TRBV7-9	TRBJ2-3	CASSYWSSDTQYF	TGTGCCAGCAGCTACTGGTCCTCAGATACGCAGTATTTT
15	.	once	TRBV7-3	TRBJ1-1	CASSLTAGLNTEAFF	TGTGCCAGCAGCTTAACGGCGGGGTTGAACACTGAAGCTTTCTTT
15	.	.	TRBV2	TRBJ2-1	CASRTRLVATNEQFF	TGTGCCAGCAGGACTAGACTAGTGGCGACAAATGAGCAGTTCTTC
13	TRBD1	once	TRBV6-5	TRBJ2-4	CASSRGQLNIQYF	TGTGCCAGCAGCCGGGGACAGCTAAACATTCAGTACTTC
16	TRBD2	.	TRBV27	TRBJ2-3	CASRSGRLAGRDTQYF	TGTGCCTCGAGGTCCGGGCGGCTAGCGGGAAGGGATACGCAGTATTTT
15	TRBD2	.	TRBV7-2	TRBJ2-3	CASSLTGGPTDTQYF	TGTGCCAGCAGCTTAACGGGGGGGCCAACAGATACGCAGTATTTT